This T cell receptor (beta chain) was sequenced during a study of cytomegalovirus exposure and HLA in healthy donors. PCR employed 60 Vbeta and 13 Jbeta primers. Generated by immunoSEQ multiplex PCR, the TCRdb table keeps only in-frame clones and is missing some. The table shows tens of thousands of clones, with more than 60% occurring only once. The CDR3 totals 14 residues. V lost 2 bases to trimming and J lost 3 bases, with 11 bases between them. Per the germline V gene, CDR1 is MNHEY and CDR2 is SMNVEV (reference sequence). The sequence came from a male donor in good health and CMV-seropositive. The V call is TRBV27, the J call TRBJ2-7; D may be TRBD2 (5 bases). The sample taken for sequencing was PBMCs. CDR3 DNA: TGTGCCAGCAGTTTAACGGGAAAGGGCTACGAGCAGTACTTC. It translates to CASSLTGKGYEQYF.